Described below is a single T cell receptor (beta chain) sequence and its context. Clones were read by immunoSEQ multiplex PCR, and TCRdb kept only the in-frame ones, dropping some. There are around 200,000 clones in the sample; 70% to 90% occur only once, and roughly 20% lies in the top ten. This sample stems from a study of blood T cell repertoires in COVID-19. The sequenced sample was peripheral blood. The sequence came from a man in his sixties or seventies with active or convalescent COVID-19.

CDR3 nucleotide sequence: TGTGCCAGCAGCTTGGGATTTACTAGCACAGATACGCAGTATTTT. Translation gives CASSLGFTSTDTQYF. V gene TRBV5-6 combines with J gene TRBJ2-3; no clear D. This CDR3 comprises 15 residues. Germline-derived CDR1 and CDR2 are SGHDT and YYEEEE. Trimming left V 0 bases short and J 0 bases short, with 8 bases between.